This TCR beta chain was observed in a study of shared clonotypes between healthy human individuals. Points from the study as a whole: Genetic and exposure-history diversity was limited by the small donor number. Depth was large, yet rarefaction showed that sorted-subset sequencing was incomplete.

The germline V gene encodes CDR1 KGHSH and CDR2 LQKENI. The V gene lost 4 bases and the J gene lost 5 bases, with 21 bases spanning the gap. The CDR3 extends over 16 amino acids. Clones were read by immunoSEQ multiplex PCR, and TCRdb kept only the in-frame ones, dropping some. Of approximately 2,300,000 clones in the sample, 85% to 95% were seen once. In the CD4+ fraction, cells were divided into CD45RA+ naive and CD45RA-negative memory subsets. On this clone itself: The antigen is not known.

The source material was naive CD4+ T cells from PBMCs. Subset indicated: CD45RA+ positively selected. The clonotype originates from a man younger than 35 in good health. Some clones in this sample may be carry-over from other donors' samples. The V gene is TRBV18, the J gene TRBJ2-7, with D perhaps assigned TRBD1 or TRBD2 (5 bases each). The CDR3 reads CASSLGASGLVHEQYF. CDR3 sequence (DNA): TGTGCCAGCTCACTCGGGGCTTCGGGCCTGGTACACGAGCAGTACTTC.